These T cell receptor beta chains were read from a single sample in a study of response to subunit inactivated influenza vaccine. A single record per CDR3 protein comes from TCRdb applying MiXCR to the RT-PCR reads. This table holds more than 550,000 distinct CDR3 sequences, roughly 12% found once. The same specimen was also included in a second study, on T cells expressing NK-cell markers.

The source was PBMCs from blood, collected on the day of vaccination. The receptor set was obtained from a man aged 45-65 years who received an inactivated influenza vaccine. Each CDR3 is given with its conserved first and last residue. D genes are given only for firm matches. Size is stated for part of the rows, as once, few or many counts, or as a class when the clone is expanded.

v_call: TRBV5-1; j_call: TRBJ2-1; clone_size: NA; d_call: NA; cdr3_aa: CASSLDVTSFDEQFF; cdr3_nt: TGCGCCAGCAGCTTGGATGTGACTAGTTTCGATGAGCAGTTCTTC
v_call: TRBV24-1; j_call: TRBJ2-3; clone_size: few; d_call: NA; cdr3_aa: CATSDWDIEGVDTQYF; cdr3_nt: TGTGCCACCAGTGATTGGGACATCGAGGGTGTAGATACGCAGTATTTT
v_call: TRBV11-2; j_call: TRBJ2-2; clone_size: NA; d_call: TRBD2; cdr3_aa: CASSLLTSRGGAPGELFF; cdr3_nt: TGTGCCAGCAGCTTACTTACCTCCCGCGGGGGGGCGCCCGGGGAGCTGTTTTTT
v_call: TRBV5-6; j_call: TRBJ2-7; clone_size: many; d_call: NA; cdr3_aa: CASSLSVAYEQYF; cdr3_nt: TGTGCCAGCAGCTTGTCGGTTGCCTACGAGCAGTACTTC
v_call: TRBV20-1; j_call: TRBJ2-7; clone_size: few; d_call: NA; cdr3_aa: CSASGSAPLEQYF; cdr3_nt: TGCAGTGCTAGCGGGAGCGCCCCCCTCGAGCAGTACTTC
v_call: TRBV6-5; j_call: TRBJ2-2; clone_size: NA; d_call: NA; cdr3_aa: CASSYVQVENTGELFF; cdr3_nt: TGTGCCAGCAGTTACGTTCAGGTCGAAAACACCGGGGAGCTGTTTTTT
v_call: TRBV10-3; j_call: TRBJ2-7; clone_size: NA; d_call: NA; cdr3_aa: CAISESALSYEQYF; cdr3_nt: TGTGCCATCAGTGAGTCTGCCCTCTCCTACGAGCAGTACTTC
v_call: TRBV7-9; j_call: TRBJ2-7; clone_size: many; d_call: NA; cdr3_aa: CASSSPAGRGRYEQYF; cdr3_nt: TGTGCCAGCAGCTCCCCAGCTGGGAGGGGGCGATACGAGCAGTACTTC
v_call: TRBV14; j_call: TRBJ2-5; clone_size: few; d_call: NA; cdr3_aa: CASSQGVRETQYF; cdr3_nt: TGTGCCAGCAGCCAAGGCGTTAGAGAGACCCAGTACTTC
v_call: TRBV6-1; j_call: TRBJ2-2; clone_size: few; d_call: NA; cdr3_aa: CASSKWGPDTGELFF; cdr3_nt: TGTGCCAGCTCCAAGTGGGGGCCTGACACCGGGGAGCTGTTTTTT
v_call: TRBV4-2; j_call: TRBJ2-3; clone_size: NA; d_call: NA; cdr3_aa: CASSQAQATDTQYF; cdr3_nt: TGTGCCAGCAGCCAAGCTCAGGCCACAGATACGCAGTATTTT
v_call: TRBV7-9; j_call: TRBJ1-5; clone_size: NA; d_call: NA; cdr3_aa: CASSLSSGDEPQHF; cdr3_nt: TGTGCCAGCAGCTTATCCTCTGGGGACGAGCCCCAGCATTTT
v_call: TRBV5-6; j_call: TRBJ2-5; clone_size: NA; d_call: TRBD2; cdr3_aa: CASSLVATSGSQETQYF; cdr3_nt: TGTGCCAGCAGCTTGGTCGCGACTAGCGGGAGTCAAGAGACCCAGTACTTC
v_call: TRBV15; j_call: TRBJ1-4; clone_size: few; d_call: TRBD1; cdr3_aa: CATSRERQGNNEKLFF; cdr3_nt: TGTGCCACCAGCAGAGAGCGACAGGGCAATAATGAAAAACTGTTTTTT
v_call: TRBV28; j_call: TRBJ1-5; clone_size: few; d_call: NA; cdr3_aa: CASTQEVNQPQHF; cdr3_nt: TGTGCCAGCACACAGGAAGTCAATCAGCCCCAGCATTTT
v_call: TRBV10-2; j_call: TRBJ2-1; clone_size: NA; d_call: TRBD2; cdr3_aa: CASSETSGGDEQFF; cdr3_nt: TGCGCCAGCAGTGAAACTAGCGGGGGCGATGAGCAGTTCTTC
v_call: TRBV10-3; j_call: TRBJ1-1; clone_size: once; d_call: NA; cdr3_aa: CAISDRERQEAFF; cdr3_nt: TGTGCCATCAGTGACAGGGAGAGGCAGGAAGCTTTCTTT
v_call: TRBV5-1; j_call: TRBJ2-2; clone_size: few; d_call: NA; cdr3_aa: CASSFFRDKLFF; cdr3_nt: TGCGCCAGCAGCTTTTTCAGGGATAAGCTGTTTTTT
v_call: TRBV20-1; j_call: TRBJ2-3; clone_size: few; d_call: NA; cdr3_aa: CSAYAGTGISDTQYF; cdr3_nt: TGCAGTGCATACGCGGGGACGGGTATTTCAGATACGCAGTATTTT
v_call: TRBV19; j_call: TRBJ2-7; clone_size: NA; d_call: TRBD2; cdr3_aa: CASRFSSGSHEQYF; cdr3_nt: TGTGCCAGTAGATTCTCTAGCGGGAGCCACGAGCAGTACTTC
v_call: TRBV7-2; j_call: TRBJ2-7; clone_size: few; d_call: NA; cdr3_aa: CASSQGGRLGYEQYF; cdr3_nt: TGTGCCAGCAGCCAGGGGGGCAGGTTGGGCTACGAGCAGTACTTC
v_call: TRBV20-1; j_call: TRBJ2-7; clone_size: many; d_call: NA; cdr3_aa: CSARDRHGYEQYF; cdr3_nt: TGCAGTGCTAGAGATCGTCACGGCTACGAGCAGTACTTC
v_call: TRBV30; j_call: TRBJ2-7; clone_size: few; d_call: NA; cdr3_aa: CAWRRPGDYEQYF; cdr3_nt: TGTGCCTGGAGGAGGCCCGGTGACTACGAGCAGTACTTC
v_call: TRBV4-3; j_call: TRBJ2-3; clone_size: many; d_call: NA; cdr3_aa: CASSQDGRGGTDTQYF; cdr3_nt: TGCGCCAGCAGCCAAGATGGCAGGGGAGGCACAGATACGCAGTATTTT
v_call: TRBV28; j_call: TRBJ2-1; clone_size: NA; d_call: NA; cdr3_aa: CASSGYLDSYNEQFF; cdr3_nt: TGTGCCAGCAGTGGCTACTTGGACTCCTACAATGAGCAGTTCTTC
v_call: TRBV28; j_call: TRBJ2-3; clone_size: NA; d_call: NA; cdr3_aa: CASSPDPTTPTQYF; cdr3_nt: TGTGCCAGCAGTCCCGACCCGACAACTCCTACGCAGTATTTT
v_call: TRBV7-9; j_call: TRBJ2-5; clone_size: NA; d_call: TRBD2; cdr3_aa: CASSYRAGAFQETQYF; cdr3_nt: TGTGCCAGCAGCTACCGAGCGGGGGCCTTCCAAGAGACCCAGTACTTC
v_call: TRBV12-3/TRBV12-4; j_call: TRBJ2-7; clone_size: NA; d_call: NA; cdr3_aa: CASSLVGERDEQYF; cdr3_nt: TGTGCCAGCAGTTTAGTAGGGGAGAGAGACGAGCAGTACTTC
v_call: TRBV7-8; j_call: TRBJ2-1; clone_size: few; d_call: NA; cdr3_aa: CASSLSLTGTYNEQFF; cdr3_nt: TGTGCCAGCAGCTTGTCATTAACCGGGACTTACAATGAGCAGTTCTTC
v_call: TRBV24-1; j_call: TRBJ1-1; clone_size: few; d_call: TRBD1; cdr3_aa: CATSDSHTGGNTEAFF; cdr3_nt: TGTGCCACCAGTGATAGTCACACAGGGGGTAACACTGAAGCTTTCTTT
v_call: TRBV12-3/TRBV12-4; j_call: TRBJ2-1; clone_size: NA; d_call: TRBD1; cdr3_aa: CASRPGQGPNEQFF; cdr3_nt: TGTGCCAGCAGGCCGGGACAGGGGCCGAATGAGCAGTTCTTC
v_call: TRBV20-1; j_call: TRBJ2-5; clone_size: NA; d_call: NA; cdr3_aa: CSARTGGASGMETQYF; cdr3_nt: TGCAGTGCTAGAACAGGGGGGGCTAGCGGGATGGAGACCCAGTACTTC
v_call: TRBV6-2/TRBV6-3; j_call: TRBJ1-2; clone_size: few; d_call: NA; cdr3_aa: CASKYDGQVYGYTF; cdr3_nt: TGTGCCAGCAAGTATGACGGCCAAGTCTATGGCTACACCTTC
v_call: TRBV7-3; j_call: TRBJ1-1; clone_size: NA; d_call: TRBD1; cdr3_aa: CASSLTGTGETEAFF; cdr3_nt: TGTGCCAGCAGCTTGACCGGGACAGGGGAGACTGAAGCTTTCTTT
v_call: TRBV7-9; j_call: TRBJ2-2; clone_size: few; d_call: NA; cdr3_aa: CASSSLGRPGELFF; cdr3_nt: TGTGCCAGCAGCTCCCTGGGGCGCCCCGGGGAGCTGTTTTTT
v_call: TRBV7-2; j_call: TRBJ1-1; clone_size: few; d_call: NA; cdr3_aa: CASSRRGDPEAFF; cdr3_nt: TGTGCCAGCAGCCGGCGGGGGGACCCTGAAGCTTTCTTT
v_call: TRBV7-8; j_call: TRBJ2-5; clone_size: few; d_call: TRBD1; cdr3_aa: CASSLAFQGAGETQYF; cdr3_nt: TGTGCCAGCAGCTTAGCGTTCCAGGGGGCAGGGGAGACCCAGTACTTC
v_call: TRBV20-1; j_call: TRBJ2-6; clone_size: many; d_call: NA; cdr3_aa: CSVPVSGANVLTF; cdr3_nt: TGCAGTGTCCCAGTATCTGGGGCCAACGTCCTGACTTTC
v_call: TRBV4-2; j_call: TRBJ2-5; clone_size: few; d_call: NA; cdr3_aa: CASSQEAGPNTQETQYF; cdr3_nt: TGTGCCAGCAGCCAAGAAGCTGGGCCTAACACCCAAGAGACCCAGTACTTC
v_call: TRBV3-1; j_call: TRBJ2-3; clone_size: NA; d_call: NA; cdr3_aa: CASSQQGRDTQYF; cdr3_nt: TGTGCCAGCAGCCAGCAGGGGCGGGATACGCAGTATTTT
v_call: TRBV12-3/TRBV12-4; j_call: TRBJ1-4; clone_size: few; d_call: NA; cdr3_aa: CASSFYTTNEKLFF; cdr3_nt: TGTGCCAGCAGTTTTTACACAACTAATGAAAAACTGTTTTTT
v_call: TRBV12-3/TRBV12-4; j_call: TRBJ2-5; clone_size: NA; d_call: NA; cdr3_aa: CASSLGMENGGETQYF; cdr3_nt: TGTGCCAGCAGTTTGGGGATGGAGAACGGGGGTGAGACCCAGTACTTC
v_call: TRBV3-1; j_call: TRBJ2-1; clone_size: NA; d_call: NA; cdr3_aa: CASSQDPSSYNEQFF; cdr3_nt: TGTGCCAGCAGCCAAGATCCGAGCTCCTACAATGAGCAGTTCTTC